What follows are 9 T cell receptor beta chains derived from one specimen sequenced in a study of shared clonotypes between healthy human individuals. As defined, naive CD8 cells were CD45RO-negative and positively selected for CCR7, with terminally differentiated effector memory CD45RA+ cells excluded. The repertoire was sequenced with immunoSEQ multiplex PCR; TCRdb's copy has only in-frame clones and lacks some. The sample comprises more than 500,000 clones, approximately 95% of which are singletons, and about 0.11% rests with the top ten. Sequencing was performed on naive CD8+ T cells sorted from blood. The receptor source for this set is a woman in her thirties in good health.

The chain has TRBV29-1 and TRBJ2-1, with TRBD2 identical over 8 bases. The J segment lost 7 bases and the V segment lost 8 bases, leaving 16 bases of the junction unmatched. From germline, CDR1 is SQVTM and CDR2 ANQGSEA. The CDR3 runs 15 residues. CDR3 loop: CSTTSGREVGNEQFF. The CDR3 DNA is TGCAGCACCACCTCGGGGCGGGAGGTGGGGAATGAGCAGTTCTTC.

The chain couples TRBV21-1 to TRBJ1-1. TRBV21-1 is an annotated pseudogene. CDR3 length: 17 residues. As DNA, the CDR3 is TGTGCCAGCAGCAACGGGCTCCCGGGGAATGAGGTCACTGAAGCTTTCTTT. Protein: CASSNGLPGNEVTEAFF.

The chain has TRBV9 and TRBJ2-2; TRBD1 or TRBD2 may be the D gene (5 bases each). The CDR3 loop spans 15 amino acids. Germline CDR1 reads SGDLS; CDR2 reads YYNGEE. Trimming cost V 4 bases and J 0 bases, with 10 bases left between them. The CDR3 protein is CASSIGTSNTGELFF. The CDR3, as DNA: TGTGCCAGCAGCATCGGGACCTCGAACACCGGGGAGCTGTTTTTT.

The chain uses TRBV28 and TRBJ2-7; 9 nucleotides align to TRBD2. This CDR3 contains 15 residues. V trimming: 5 bases; J trimming: 4 bases; junction bases outside the gene matches: 9. Per germline, CDR1 MDHEN and CDR2 SYDVKM. The CDR3 loop reads CASSRLAGAGYEQYF. CDR3 DNA: TGTGCCAGCAGTCGCTTAGCGGGAGCTGGATACGAGCAGTACTTC.

The J gene is TRBJ2-5, the V gene TRBV7-9, with D perhaps given as TRBD1 or TRBD2 (5 bases each). There are 14 residues in the CDR3. The germline V gene has CDR1 SEHNR and CDR2 FQNEAQ (reference sequence). V lost 5 bases and J 5 bases, leaving 15 bases between the germline ends. This CDR3 is CASSRLGTWETQYF. The CDR3 region has the DNA TGTGCCAGCAGCCGTCTAGGGACGTGGGAGACCCAGTACTTC.

The V and J genes are TRBV15 and TRBJ1-5, with D tentatively TRBD1 (5 bases). Germline values: CDR1 LNHNV, CDR2 YYDKDF (reference sequence). V was trimmed by 1 base and J by 7 bases, leaving 14 bases between them. This CDR3 is 15 amino acids long. CDR3 DNA: TGTGCCACCAGCAGAGGAGTAGGGGTTAAACAGCCCCAGCATTTT. Protein product: CATSRGVGVKQPQHF.

The chain has TRBV19 and TRBJ1-1; 8 bases fit TRBD1. Unmatched junction bases numbered 14, after V lost 3 bases and J lost 5 bases. The CDR3 loop spans 17 amino acids. Germline V CDR1 and CDR2: LNHDA, SQIVND (reference sequence). The CDR3 nucleotides read TGTGCCAGTAGTATTACGAACCGACAGGGGAGAGAAACTGAAGCTTTCTTT. It yields the protein CASSITNRQGRETEAFF.

The genes are TRBV4-1 and TRBJ2-7; 8 bases match TRBD1. In germline, CDR1 is MGHRA, CDR2 YSYEKL. The CDR3 covers 15 residues. Trimming cost V 0 bases and J 4 bases; bases outside gene matches: 5. DNA for the CDR3: TGCGCCAGCAGCCAAGACGGGACAGGATTTTACGAGCAGTACTTC. This sequence encodes CASSQDGTGFYEQYF.

This chain connects TRBV2 to TRBJ1-2; no reliable D call. The CDR3 consists of 13 residues. The germline V and J ends were trimmed by 1 base and 2 bases, with 5 bases remaining between them. CDR1 and CDR2 from the germline V gene are SNHLY and FYNNEI. As DNA, the CDR3 is TGTGCCAGCAGTGAAGTTGGAAACTATGGCTACACCTTC. This translates into CASSEVGNYGYTF.